Included here is one T cell receptor (beta chain) sequence, with context. Antigen specificity is unknown. TCRdb re-called the 5' RACE reads and gives one entry per CDR3 protein, without DNA. The ten top clones account for 6% to 9%, within a sample of over 200,000 distinct CDR3 sequences. There are 12 residues in the CDR3. The germline V gene encodes CDR1 SGHTA and CDR2 FQGNSA. This entry comes from a study of monozygotic twins with inflammatory bowel disease. Study-level findings and limits: The analysis failed to separate different T cell subtypes.

The chain joins TRBV7-2 to TRBJ2-5. The receptor's source is a human donor with ulcerative colitis or Crohn's disease, or a healthy co-twin of an affected twin (not recorded which). The sample taken for sequencing was blood. This CDR3 reads CASSFLGETQYF.